Shown below are 18 T cell receptor beta chains from a single sample sequenced in a study of blood T cell repertoires in COVID-19. Assay used: immunoSEQ multiplex PCR; TCRdb lists only in-frame clones, some missing. This sample yields hundreds of thousands of clones, of which about four fifths are seen a single time; 3.6% belongs to the top ten. The sample taken for sequencing was peripheral blood. The receptor source for this set is a woman at least 80 years old with acute or convalescent COVID-19.

This chain joins TRBV6-4 and TRBJ1-6; the match to TRBD1 covers 7 bases. V shed 4 bases and J 5 bases; nucleotides not matched to a gene: 5. This CDR3 has 15 amino acids. Germline values: CDR1 MRHNA, CDR2 SNTAGT. In DNA, the CDR3 is TGTGCCAGCAGTGTAAACAGGGGCAATAATTCACCCCTCCACTTT. Encoded protein: CASSVNRGNNSPLHF.

The chain uses TRBV5-4 and TRBJ1-3; possible D gene TRBD1, 6 bases. The V gene's germline CDR1 is SGHNT and CDR2 YYREEE (reference sequence). This CDR3 contains 17 residues. Trimming removed 2 bases at V and 0 bases at J, with 15 bases between. In nucleotides, the CDR3 is TGTGCCAGCAGCTTACAGGGAAACAGAATCTCTGGAAACACCATATATTTT. Translation: CASSLQGNRISGNTIYF.

This chain uses TRBV30 with TRBJ2-5, with TRBD2 matching 13 bases. Germline CDR1 is GTSNPN and CDR2 is SVGIG (reference sequence). The CDR3 consists of 16 residues. The V and J ends lost 2 bases and 1 base, in that order; junction bases with no gene match: 4. CDR3 sequence reads: CAWSWGLAGLQETQYF. The CDR3 DNA follows: TGTGCCTGGAGTTGGGGACTAGCGGGGCTCCAAGAGACCCAGTACTTC.

The chain uses TRBV15 and TRBJ1-2, with 11 bases fitting TRBD1. CDR1 and CDR2 (germline): LNHNV, YYDKDF (reference sequence). The CDR3 covers 13 residues. V dropped 3 bases and J dropped 10; count of bases not matched to a gene: 4. This chain's CDR3 is CATSRDRGRIYTF. For the CDR3, the DNA is TGTGCCACCAGCAGGGACAGGGGGCGAATCTACACCTTC.

The chain links TRBV5-1 to TRBJ1-4; D is possibly TRBD1 (5 bases). Per the germline V gene, CDR1 is SGHRS and CDR2 is YFSETQ. The V end lost 5 bases, the J end lost 7 bases, and 24 bases lay between the germline ends. The CDR3 loop spans 17 amino acids. The CDR3 DNA is TGCGCCAGCAGTTTTGGCCAGGGAAGTGAATATGGTGAAAAACTGTTTTTT. Translation: CASSFGQGSEYGEKLFF.

The V and J genes are TRBV19 and TRBJ2-5, with D maybe TRBD1 (6 bases). V was cut by 4 bases and J by 1 base, with 13 bases left in between. This CDR3 is built from 15 residues. CDR1 and CDR2 from the germline V gene are LNHDA and SQIVND (reference sequence). The CDR3 here is CASSTRTVLQETQYF. CDR3 nucleotide sequence: TGTGCCAGTAGTACCCGGACAGTACTCCAAGAGACCCAGTACTTC.

The CDR3 is CASRVWRDTEAFF. CDR3 nucleotides: TGTGCCAGCAGAGTATGGAGAGACACTGAAGCTTTCTTT. V is TRBV11-2 and J is TRBJ1-1, with D uncertain. V was cut by 6 bases and J by 3 bases, with 11 bases left in between. The germline V gene has CDR1 SGHAT and CDR2 FQNNGV. The CDR3 has 13 residues.

The chain joins TRBV11-1 to TRBJ1-6, with D tentatively TRBD1 (6 bases). The CDR3 totals 15 residues. In germline, CDR1 is SGHAT, CDR2 FQDESV (reference sequence). V was trimmed by 1 base and J by 10 bases, leaving 14 bases between them. The CDR3 is CASSLVRAGESPLHF. CDR3 sequence (DNA): TGTGCCAGCAGCTTAGTTCGGGCAGGGGAATCACCCCTCCACTTT.

V gene TRBV6-2 or TRBV6-3 combines with J gene TRBJ2-5; 9 bases are a match to TRBD1. The length of the CDR3 is 16 residues. V lost 0 bases to trimming and J lost 2 bases; unmatched junction nucleotides: 4. The germline CDR1 and CDR2 sequences are MNHEY and SVGEGT. The CDR3 nucleotides read TGTGCCAGCAGTTACTCACGGACAGGGGCACAAGAGACCCAGTACTTC. Translating it yields CASSYSRTGAQETQYF.

This clone was recorded once. The V call is TRBV6-6, the J call TRBJ2-7, with 7 bases identical to TRBD2. Germline values: CDR1 MNHNY, CDR2 SVGAGI (reference sequence). CDR3 length equals 15 residues. With V trimmed by 6 bases and J by 0 bases, 8 bases remained unmatched. CDR3 residues: CASRSGTRGSYEQYF. The CDR3 DNA reads as TGTGCCAGCAGGAGCGGGACCCGAGGCTCCTACGAGCAGTACTTC.

This clone was seen ten or more times. The chain combines TRBV19 with TRBJ1-1, with TRBD1 as a possible D gene (5 bases). With 8 bases removed from V and 1 base from J, the gap between germline ends came to 14 bases. CDR3 size: 14 residues. Germline V lookup: CDR1 LNHDA, CDR2 SQIVND (reference sequence). The CDR3 sequence: CASLDIRTNTEAFF. The DNA of the CDR3 is TGTGCCAGTCTGGACATTCGGACGAACACTGAAGCTTTCTTT.

The chain employs TRBV6-5 and TRBJ1-6; D uncertain. The CDR3 has 14 amino acids. Germline values: CDR1 MNHEY, CDR2 SVGAGI. Deletions cut 5 bases from V and 7 bases from J, with 12 bases between. The chain's CDR3 is CASSPVLTNSPLHF. The CDR3 DNA is TGTGCCAGCAGTCCCGTCCTAACCAATTCACCCCTCCACTTT.

J is TRBJ1-2 and V is TRBV28; 8 bases align to TRBD1. The trim removed 4 bases at V and 3 bases at J, leaving 7 bases unmatched. Germline V gene sequence: CDR1 MDHEN, CDR2 SYDVKM. CDR3 length: 15 amino acids. The CDR3 is CASSSETGADYGYTF. Written as DNA, the CDR3 is TGTGCCAGCAGTTCAGAGACAGGGGCTGACTATGGCTACACCTTC.

This chain uses TRBV5-4 with TRBJ2-2; D is possibly TRBD2 (6 bases). The germline V gene encodes CDR1 SGHNT and CDR2 YYREEE (reference sequence). This CDR3 contains 16 residues. V shed 3 bases and J shed 0 bases, with 12 bases lying between them. The CDR3 coding sequence is TGTGCCAGCAGCTGGGACCTAGCGTCGAACACCGGGGAGCTGTTTTTT. Amino acids: CASSWDLASNTGELFF.

This clone was found once. J is TRBJ1-5 and V is TRBV24-1; D may be TRBD1 (6 bases). CDR1 KGHDR and CDR2 SFDVKD come from the germline V gene. This CDR3 comprises 13 residues. V lost 9 bases to trimming and J lost 9 bases, with 17 bases between them. CDR3 loop: CATSTGRSWPQHF. Written as DNA, the CDR3 is TGTGCCACCTCTACAGGGCGATCGTGGCCCCAGCATTTT.

The chain carries TRBV11-3 and TRBJ1-3; D possibly corresponds to TRBD1 (6 bases). CDR3 length equals 15 residues. V lost 5 bases to trimming and J lost 0 bases, with 11 bases between them. Looked up from germline, CDR1 is SGHNT and CDR2 is YENEEA. The CDR3 loop is CASSATGLSGNTIYF. The CDR3 DNA is TGTGCCAGCAGCGCGACAGGCCTCTCTGGAAACACCATATATTTT.

The V and J genes are TRBV2 and TRBJ1-6, with a possible D match to TRBD1 (6 bases). This CDR3 contains 13 residues. V lost 6 bases and J 9 bases, leaving 12 bases between the germline ends. The germline CDR1 and CDR2 sequences are SNHLY and FYNNEI. CDR3 loop: CASREDRFSPLHF. Here the CDR3 DNA reads TGTGCCAGCAGAGAGGACAGATTTTCACCCCTCCACTTT. Drawing the rest from reference TRBV2 and TRBJ1-6, the complete variable domain is EPEVTQTPSHQVTQMGQEVILRCVPISNHLYFYWYRQILGQKVEFLVSFYNNEISEKSEIFDDQFSVERPDGSNFTLKIRSTKLEDSAMYFCASREDRFSPLHFGNGTRLTVT.

V and J are TRBV7-2 and TRBJ2-3, with 11 bases that match TRBD2. This CDR3 has 15 amino acids. Germline values: CDR1 SGHTA, CDR2 FQGNSA. Trimming removed 4 bases from V and 10 bases from J; junction bases left unmatched: 10. The CDR3 region has the DNA TGTGCCAGCAGCTCCACCCCGGGACTAGCGGTCGCGCAGTATTTT. Amino acids: CASSSTPGLAVAQYF.